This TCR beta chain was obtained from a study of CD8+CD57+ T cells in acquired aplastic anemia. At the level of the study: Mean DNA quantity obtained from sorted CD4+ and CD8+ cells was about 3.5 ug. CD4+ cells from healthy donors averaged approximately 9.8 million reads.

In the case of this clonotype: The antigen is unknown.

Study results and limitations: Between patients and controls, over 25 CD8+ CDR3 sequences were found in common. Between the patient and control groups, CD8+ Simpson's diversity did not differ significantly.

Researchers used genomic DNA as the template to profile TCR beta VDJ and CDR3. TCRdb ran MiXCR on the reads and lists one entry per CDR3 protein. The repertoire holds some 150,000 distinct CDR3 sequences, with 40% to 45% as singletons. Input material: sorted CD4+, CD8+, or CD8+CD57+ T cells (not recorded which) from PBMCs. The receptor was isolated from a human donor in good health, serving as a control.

This CDR3 is CATSDLLGNTIYF. The CDR3 DNA sequence: TGTGCCACCAGTGATTTGCTGGGGAACACCATATATTTT. This chain links TRBV24-1 with TRBJ1-3; no definite D call. The length of the CDR3 is 13 residues. Trimming left V 0 bases short and J 7 bases short, with 6 bases between. Germline V lookup: CDR1 KGHDR, CDR2 SFDVKD.